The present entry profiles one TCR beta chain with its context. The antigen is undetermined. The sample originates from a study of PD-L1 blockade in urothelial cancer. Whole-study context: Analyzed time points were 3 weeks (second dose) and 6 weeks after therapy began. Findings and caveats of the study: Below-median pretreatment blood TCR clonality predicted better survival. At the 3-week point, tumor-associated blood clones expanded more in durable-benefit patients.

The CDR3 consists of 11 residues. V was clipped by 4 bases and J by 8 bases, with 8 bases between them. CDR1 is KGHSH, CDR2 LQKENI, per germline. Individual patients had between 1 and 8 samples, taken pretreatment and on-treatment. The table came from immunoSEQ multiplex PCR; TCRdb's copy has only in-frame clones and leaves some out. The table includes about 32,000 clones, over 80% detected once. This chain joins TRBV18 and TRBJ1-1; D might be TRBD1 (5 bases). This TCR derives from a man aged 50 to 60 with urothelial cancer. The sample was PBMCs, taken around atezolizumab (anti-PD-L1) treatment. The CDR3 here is CASSRPGEAFF. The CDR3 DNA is TGTGCCAGCTCACGGCCAGGGGAAGCTTTCTTT.